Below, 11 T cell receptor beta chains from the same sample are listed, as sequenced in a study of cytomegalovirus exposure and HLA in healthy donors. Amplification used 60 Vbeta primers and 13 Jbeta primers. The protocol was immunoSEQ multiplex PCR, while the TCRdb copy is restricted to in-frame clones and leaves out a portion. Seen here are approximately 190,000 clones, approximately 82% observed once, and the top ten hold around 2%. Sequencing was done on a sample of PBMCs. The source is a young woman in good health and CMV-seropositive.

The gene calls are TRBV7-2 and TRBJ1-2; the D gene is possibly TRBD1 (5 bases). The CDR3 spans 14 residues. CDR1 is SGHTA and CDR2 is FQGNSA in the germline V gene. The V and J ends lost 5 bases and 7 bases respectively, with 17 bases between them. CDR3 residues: CASSPTARAGGYTF. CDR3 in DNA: TGTGCCAGCAGCCCAACCGCCAGGGCAGGTGGCTACACCTTC. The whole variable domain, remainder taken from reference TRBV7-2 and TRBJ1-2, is GAGVSQSPSNKVTEKGKDVELRCDPISGHTALYWYRQSLGQGLEFLIYFQGNSAPDKSGLPSDRFSAERTGGSVSTLTIQRTQQEDSAVYLCASSPTARAGGYTFGSGTRLTVV.

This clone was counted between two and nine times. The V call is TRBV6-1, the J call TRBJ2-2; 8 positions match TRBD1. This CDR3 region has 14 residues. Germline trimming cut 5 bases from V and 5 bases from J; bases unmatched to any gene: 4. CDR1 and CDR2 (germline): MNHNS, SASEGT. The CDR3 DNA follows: TGTGCCAGCAGTTCACAGGGGGGAACCGGGGAGCTGTTTTTT. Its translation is CASSSQGGTGELFF.

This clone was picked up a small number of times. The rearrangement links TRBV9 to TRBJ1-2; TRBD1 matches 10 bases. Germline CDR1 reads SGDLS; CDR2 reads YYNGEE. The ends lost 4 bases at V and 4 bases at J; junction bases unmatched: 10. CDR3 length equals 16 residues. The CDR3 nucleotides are TGTGCCAGCAGCCTTAGAGGAGACAGGGGGCTCTATGGCTACACCTTC. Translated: CASSLRGDRGLYGYTF. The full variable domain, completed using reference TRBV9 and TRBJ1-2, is DSGVTQTPKHLITATGQRVTLRCSPRSGDLSVYWYQQSLDQGLQFLIQYYNGEERAKGNILERFSAQQFPDLHSELNLSSLELGDSALYFCASSLRGDRGLYGYTFGSGTRLTVV.

The CDR3 bases are TGTGCCAGCAGCGAGGACAGGGCGGGAGAGACCCAGTACTTC. Its translation is CASSEDRAGETQYF. The chain combines TRBV7-2 with TRBJ2-5; TRBD1 matches at 8 bases. The CDR3 is 14 amino acids. The V and J ends lost 5 bases and 4 bases, in that order; junction bases with no gene match: 6. CDR1 is SGHTA and CDR2 is FQGNSA in the germline V gene.

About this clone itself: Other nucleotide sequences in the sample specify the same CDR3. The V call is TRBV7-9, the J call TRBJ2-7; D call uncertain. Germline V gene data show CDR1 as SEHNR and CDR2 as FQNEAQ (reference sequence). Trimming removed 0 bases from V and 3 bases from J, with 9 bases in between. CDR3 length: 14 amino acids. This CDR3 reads CASSLAGYIYEQYF. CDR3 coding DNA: TGTGCCAGCAGCTTAGCGGGCTACATCTACGAGCAGTACTTC.

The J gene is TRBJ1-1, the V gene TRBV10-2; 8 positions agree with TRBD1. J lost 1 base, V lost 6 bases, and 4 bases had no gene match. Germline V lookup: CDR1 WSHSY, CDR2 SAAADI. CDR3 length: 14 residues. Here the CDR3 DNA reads TGCGCCAGCAGCCGACAGGGGAGGAACACTGAAGCTTTCTTT. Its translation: CASSRQGRNTEAFF.

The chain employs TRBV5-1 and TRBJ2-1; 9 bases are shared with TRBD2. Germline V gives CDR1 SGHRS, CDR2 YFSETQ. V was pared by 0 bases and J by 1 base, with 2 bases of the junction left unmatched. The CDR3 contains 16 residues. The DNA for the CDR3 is TGCGCCAGCAGCTTGGAGACTAGCGGTTCCTACAATGAGCAGTTCTTC. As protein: CASSLETSGSYNEQFF.

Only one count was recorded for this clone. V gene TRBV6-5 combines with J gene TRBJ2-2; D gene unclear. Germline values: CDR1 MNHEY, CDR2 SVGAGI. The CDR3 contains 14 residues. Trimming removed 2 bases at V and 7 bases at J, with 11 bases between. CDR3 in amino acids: CASSYETAFGELFF. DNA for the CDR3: TGTGCCAGCAGTTACGAGACTGCTTTCGGGGAGCTGTTTTTT.

This CDR3 is CSVTDRGRSTEAFF. CDR3 in DNA: TGCAGCGTCACGGACAGGGGGCGAAGTACTGAAGCTTTCTTT. The rearrangement links TRBV29-1 to TRBJ1-1; 11 positions agree with TRBD1. Germline assignment: CDR1 SQVTM and CDR2 ANQGSEA. This CDR3 has 14 residues. Germline trimming cut 6 bases from V and 5 bases from J; bases unmatched to any gene: 8. The complete variable domain, with remaining parts taken from reference TRBV29-1 and TRBJ1-1, reads SAVISQKPSRDICQRGTSLTIQCQVDSQVTMMFWYRQQPGQSLTLIATANQGSEATYESGFVIDKFPISRPNLTFSTLTVSNMSPEDSSIYLCSVTDRGRSTEAFFGQGTRLTVV.

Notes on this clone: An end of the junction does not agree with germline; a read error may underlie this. In DNA, the CDR3 is TGTTCCAGCAGCTTAGCTGGGGGGTACGAGCAGTACTTC. Its translation is CSSSLAGGYEQYF. The chain couples TRBV7-9 to TRBJ2-7; tentatively, D is TRBD2 (6 bases). Germline CDR1 and CDR2: SEHNR and FQNEAQ (reference sequence). This CDR3 comprises 13 residues.

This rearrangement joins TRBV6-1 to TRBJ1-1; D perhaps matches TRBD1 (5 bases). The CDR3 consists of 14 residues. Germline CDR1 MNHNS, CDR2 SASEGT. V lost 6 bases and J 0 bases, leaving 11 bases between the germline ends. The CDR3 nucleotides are TGTGCCAGCAGGGTGGACACTATGAACACTGAAGCTTTCTTT. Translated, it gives CASRVDTMNTEAFF.